The 8 T cell receptor beta chains given below trace back to one sample, sequenced in a study of T cell repertoires in cytomegalovirus infection. These receptors are not linked to any known antigen. TCRdb recomputed calls from the reads with MiXCR, one row per CDR3 protein. Here the sample spans about 770,000 distinct CDR3 sequences, just under 30% being singletons. This specimen consisted of cultured CD8+ T cells from PBMCs, obtained from culture after CMV antigen stimulation. The receptors come from a human donor in good health (CMV status not recorded). Some clones in this sample may be carry-over from other donors' samples.

This clonotype was seen repeatedly, ten times or more. The V gene is TRBV4-1, the J gene TRBJ2-2; D ambiguous. Trimming left V 1 base short and J 6 bases short, with 0 bases between. Germline values: CDR1 MGHRA, CDR2 YSYEKL. This CDR3 spans 11 amino acids. The CDR3 spells CASSQAGELFF. The CDR3 DNA sequence: TGCGCCAGCAGCCAAGCCGGGGAGCTGTTTTTT.

This clonotype was counted a few times. This rearrangement joins TRBV7-2 to TRBJ2-5, with TRBD2 identical over 8 bases. Germline-derived CDR1 and CDR2 are SGHTA and FQGNSA. The CDR3 sequence is 16 residues long. Trimming removed 5 bases from V and 9 bases from J; junction bases left unmatched: 17. The CDR3 is CASSRTSRTTRASQYF. The CDR3 DNA follows: TGTGCCAGCAGCCGGACTAGCCGAACCACAAGAGCGTCCCAGTACTTC.

There are a few counts of this clonotype. The chain joins TRBV28 to TRBJ2-3; D not certain. The germline V gene has CDR1 MDHEN and CDR2 SYDVKM. The germline V and J ends were trimmed by 1 base and 2 bases, with 16 bases remaining between them. The CDR3 has 17 amino acids. CDR3 loop: CASSLSSGSFDTDTQYF. In DNA, the CDR3 is TGTGCCAGCAGTTTATCTTCCGGCTCTTTCGACACAGATACGCAGTATTTT.

This clonotype was recorded at least ten times. The rearrangement links TRBV7-2 to TRBJ2-2; tentatively, D is TRBD2 (7 bases). Germline V lookup: CDR1 SGHTA, CDR2 FQGNSA. The CDR3 extends over 15 amino acids. Trimming took 7 bases from V and 6 from J, leaving 18 bases between them. The CDR3 bases are TGTGCCAGCACCCAGAGGGGGGGCGCCGCCGGGGAGCTGTTTTTT. Its protein is CASTQRGGAAGELFF. Variable domain in full (rest from reference TRBV7-2 and TRBJ2-2): GAGVSQSPSNKVTEKGKDVELRCDPISGHTALYWYRQSLGQGLEFLIYFQGNSAPDKSGLPSDRFSAERTGGSVSTLTIQRTQQEDSAVYLCASTQRGGAAGELFFGEGSRLTVL.

CDR3 coding DNA: TGTGCCAGCAGGTCCCTGGAGGCCAGGGCTAACACAGATACGCAGTATTTT. It encodes CASRSLEARANTDTQYF. The rearrangement uses TRBV6-8 and TRBJ2-3; D is perhaps TRBD1 or TRBD2 (5 bases each). V gave up 6 bases and J gave up 2 bases, with 21 bases separating them. The CDR3 covers 17 residues. Germline CDR1 MNHGY, CDR2 SAAAGT.

The sample holds a few counts of this clonotype. This chain uses TRBV11-2 with TRBJ2-3; TRBD2 matches 7 bases. This CDR3 comprises 15 residues. Trimming cost V 5 bases and J 2 bases; bases outside gene matches: 7. Germline V gives CDR1 SGHAT, CDR2 FQNNGV. The CDR3 is CASSHLGGSTDTQYF. Here the CDR3 DNA reads TGTGCCAGCAGCCACCTCGGGGGGTCCACAGATACGCAGTATTTT.

This clonotype was seen ten or more times. V and J are TRBV7-6 and TRBJ2-1, with TRBD2 matching 12 bases. V shed 1 base, J shed 7 bases, and the junction held 5 bases outside the gene matches. Germline V gene lookup returns CDR1 SGHVS and CDR2 FNYEAQ. The CDR3 extends over 16 amino acids. CDR3 DNA sequence: TGTGCCAGCAGCTTAGAACTAGCGGGGGGCCTGAATGAGCAGTTCTTC. Translating it yields CASSLELAGGLNEQFF.

The chain carries TRBV27 and TRBJ2-1; 11 bases are shared with TRBD1. J gave up 4 bases and V 7 bases, and 6 bases lay outside the gene matches. There are 15 residues in the CDR3. Germline V lookup: CDR1 MNHEY, CDR2 SMNVEV (reference sequence). CDR3 residues: CASTPGTGGYNEQFF. For the CDR3, the DNA is TGTGCCAGCACCCCCGGGACAGGGGGATACAATGAGCAGTTCTTC.